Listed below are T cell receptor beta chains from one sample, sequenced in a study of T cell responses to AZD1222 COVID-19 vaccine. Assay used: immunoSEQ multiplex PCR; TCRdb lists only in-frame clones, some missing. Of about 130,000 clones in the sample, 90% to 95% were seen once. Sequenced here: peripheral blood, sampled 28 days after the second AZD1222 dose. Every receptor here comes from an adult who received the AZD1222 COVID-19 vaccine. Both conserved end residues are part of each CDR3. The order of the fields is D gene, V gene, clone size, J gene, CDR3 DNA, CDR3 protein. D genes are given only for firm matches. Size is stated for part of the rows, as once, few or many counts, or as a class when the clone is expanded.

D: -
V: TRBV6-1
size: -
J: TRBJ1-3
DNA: TGTGCCAGCAGTGAAGGTTACAGTGGAAACACCATATATTTT
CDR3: CASSEGYSGNTIYF

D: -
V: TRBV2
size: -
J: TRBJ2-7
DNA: TGTGCCAGCAGGCGGGACAGTCCTTCCTACGAGCAGTACTTC
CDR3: CASRRDSPSYEQYF

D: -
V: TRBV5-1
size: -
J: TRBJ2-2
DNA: TGCGCCAGCAGCCTCCCTAGAGGGTACACCGGGGAGCTGTTTTTT
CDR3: CASSLPRGYTGELFF

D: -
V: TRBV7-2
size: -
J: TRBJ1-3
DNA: TGTGCCAGCAGCCCCCAGACAGGCTCTGGAAACACCATATATTTT
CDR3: CASSPQTGSGNTIYF

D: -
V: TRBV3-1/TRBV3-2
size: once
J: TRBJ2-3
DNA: TGTGCCAGCGGGAGAGGAGGGGATACGCAGTATTTT
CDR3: CASGRGGDTQYF

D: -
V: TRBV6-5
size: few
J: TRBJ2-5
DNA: TGTGCCAGCAGTTACTCAGCCCAAGAGACCCAGTACTTC
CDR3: CASSYSAQETQYF

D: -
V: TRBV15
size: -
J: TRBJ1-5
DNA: TGTGCCACCAGCGGTGGGGTTCATCAGCCCCAGCATTTT
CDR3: CATSGGVHQPQHF

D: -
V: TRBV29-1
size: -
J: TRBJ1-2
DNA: TGCAGCGTTGGACGTAACTATGGCTACACCTTC
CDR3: CSVGRNYGYTF

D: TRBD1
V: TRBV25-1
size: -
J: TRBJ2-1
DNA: TGTGCCAGCAGTGCGGGACAGGAAGTGGATGAGCAGTTCTTC
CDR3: CASSAGQEVDEQFF

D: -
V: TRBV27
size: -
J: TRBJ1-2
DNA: TGTGCCAGCAGTTCGTCGGGGGCTTCTGGCTACACCTTC
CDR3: CASSSSGASGYTF

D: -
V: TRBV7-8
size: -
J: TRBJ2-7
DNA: TGTGCCAGCAGCGCCACGGGATCCCACGAGCAGTACTTC
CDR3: CASSATGSHEQYF

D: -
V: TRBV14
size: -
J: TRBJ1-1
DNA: TGTGCCAGCAGCCAAGTGGCGATGAACACTGAAGCTTTCTTT
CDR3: CASSQVAMNTEAFF

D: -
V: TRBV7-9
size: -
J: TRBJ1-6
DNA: TGTGCCAGCAGCTCCGAATATAATTCACCCCTCCACTTT
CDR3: CASSSEYNSPLHF

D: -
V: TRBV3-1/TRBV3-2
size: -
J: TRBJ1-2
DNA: TGTGCCAGCAGCCAAGACCCCCAGGGTAACTATGGCTACACCTTC
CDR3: CASSQDPQGNYGYTF

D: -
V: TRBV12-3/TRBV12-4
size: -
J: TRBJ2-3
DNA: TGTGCCAGCAGCTTCTTTAGCCCCGATACGCAGTATTTT
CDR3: CASSFFSPDTQYF

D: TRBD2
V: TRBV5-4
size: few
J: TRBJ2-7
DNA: TGTGCCAGCAGCCTGGGGCTAGCGGGTTTGGCCTACGAGCAGTACTTC
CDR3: CASSLGLAGLAYEQYF

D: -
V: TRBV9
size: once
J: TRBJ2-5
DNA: TGTGCCAGCAGTGACAGAAACCAAGAGACCCAGTACTTC
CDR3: CASSDRNQETQYF

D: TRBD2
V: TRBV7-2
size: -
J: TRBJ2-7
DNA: TGTGCCAGCAGCTTAGCTAGCGGGGGTACCTACGAGCAGTACTTC
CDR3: CASSLASGGTYEQYF

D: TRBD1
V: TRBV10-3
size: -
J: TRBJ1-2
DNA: TGTGCCATCAGGGGCCACAGGGGAGATAACTATGGCTACACCTTC
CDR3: CAIRGHRGDNYGYTF

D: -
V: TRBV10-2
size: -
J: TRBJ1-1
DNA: TGCGCCAGCAGTGATAATCCTTTGAACACTGAAGCTTTCTTT
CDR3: CASSDNPLNTEAFF

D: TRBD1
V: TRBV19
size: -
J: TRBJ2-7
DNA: TGTGCCAGTAGTATCGGTCGGGGGACAGGGGCCTACGAGCAGTACTTC
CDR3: CASSIGRGTGAYEQYF

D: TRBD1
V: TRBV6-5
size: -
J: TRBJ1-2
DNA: TGTGCCAGCACTAAAGGGGGCCTTAACTATGGCTACACCTTC
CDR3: CASTKGGLNYGYTF

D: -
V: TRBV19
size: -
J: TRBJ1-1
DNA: TGTGCCAGTAGTAACCGACTTACAGGGCACGAAGCTTTCTTT
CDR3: CASSNRLTGHEAFF

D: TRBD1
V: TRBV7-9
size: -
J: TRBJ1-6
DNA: TGTGCCAGCAGCTTAGGGACAGGGGGCGACTCACCCCTCCACTTT
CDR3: CASSLGTGGDSPLHF

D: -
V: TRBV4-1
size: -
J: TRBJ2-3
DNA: TGCGCCAGCAGCCAAACTAGGGGCACAGATACGCAGTATTTT
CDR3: CASSQTRGTDTQYF

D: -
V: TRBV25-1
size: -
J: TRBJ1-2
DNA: TGTGCCAGCACCACATTTCTGGACAGCGTAATCTTC
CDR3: CASTTFLDSVIF

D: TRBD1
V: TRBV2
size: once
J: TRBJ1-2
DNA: TGTGCCAGCAGCGCCCGTGGACAGGGGAGTTATGGCTACACCTTC
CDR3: CASSARGQGSYGYTF

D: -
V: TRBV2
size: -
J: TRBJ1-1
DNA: TGTGCCAGCAGTGCCAGGAGTATGAACACTGAAGCTTTCTTT
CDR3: CASSARSMNTEAFF

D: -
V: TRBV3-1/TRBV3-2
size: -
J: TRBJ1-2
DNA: TGTGCCAGCAGCCTATTTGATATAAAAGGCTACACCTTC
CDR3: CASSLFDIKGYTF

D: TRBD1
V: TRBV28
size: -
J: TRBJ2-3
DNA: TGTGCCAGCAGTTTACTCCAGGGGGCCACAGATACGCAGTATTTT
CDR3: CASSLLQGATDTQYF

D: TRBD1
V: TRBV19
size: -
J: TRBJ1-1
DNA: TGTGCCAGTAGTCCCGGACAGGGAACGTCCTTCACTGAAGCTTTCTTT
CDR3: CASSPGQGTSFTEAFF

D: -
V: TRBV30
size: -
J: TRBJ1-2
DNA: TGTGCCTGGTATCCAATCTATGGCTACACCTTC
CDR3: CAWYPIYGYTF

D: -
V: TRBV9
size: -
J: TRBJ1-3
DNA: TGTGCCAGCAGCCAGGGACGGGCGATTGGAAACACCATATATTTT
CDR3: CASSQGRAIGNTIYF

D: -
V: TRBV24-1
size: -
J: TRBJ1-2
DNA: TGTGCCACCAGTGATTTTCTCCCTGGGGGCCCTAACTATGGCTACACCTTC
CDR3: CATSDFLPGGPNYGYTF

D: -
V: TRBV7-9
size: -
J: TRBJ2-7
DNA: TGTGCCAGCAGCTTAGGGACCCTTAGCTCCAGCGAGCAGTACTTC
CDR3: CASSLGTLSSSEQYF

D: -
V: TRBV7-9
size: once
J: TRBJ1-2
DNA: TGTGCCAGCAGCCCACAGGGCTACTATGGCTACACCTTC
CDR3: CASSPQGYYGYTF